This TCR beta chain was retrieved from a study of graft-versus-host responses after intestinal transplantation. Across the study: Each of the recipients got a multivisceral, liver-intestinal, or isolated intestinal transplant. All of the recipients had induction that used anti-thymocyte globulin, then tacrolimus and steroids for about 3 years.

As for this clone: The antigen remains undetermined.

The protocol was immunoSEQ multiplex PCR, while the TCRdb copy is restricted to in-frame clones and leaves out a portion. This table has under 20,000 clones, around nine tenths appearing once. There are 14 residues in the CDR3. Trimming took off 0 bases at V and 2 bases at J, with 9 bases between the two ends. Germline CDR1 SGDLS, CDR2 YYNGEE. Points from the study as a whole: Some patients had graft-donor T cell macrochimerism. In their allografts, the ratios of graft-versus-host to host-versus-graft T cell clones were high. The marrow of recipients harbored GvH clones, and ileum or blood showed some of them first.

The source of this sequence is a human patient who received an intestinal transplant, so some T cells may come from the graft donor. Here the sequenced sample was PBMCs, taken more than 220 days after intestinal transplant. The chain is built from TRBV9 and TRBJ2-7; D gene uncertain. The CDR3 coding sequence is TGTGCCAGCAGCGTAGGGTCCGGAACCTACGAGCAGTACTTC. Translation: CASSVGSGTYEQYF.